Listed below are T cell receptor beta chains from one sample, sequenced in a study of blood T cell repertoires in COVID-19. Generated by immunoSEQ multiplex PCR, the TCRdb table keeps only in-frame clones and is missing some. The sample includes about 120,000 clones, approximately 81% of them seen just once. Specimen: peripheral blood. The source is an elderly woman with acute or convalescent COVID-19. The CDR3 runs from the conserved cysteine through the conserved F or W. Each record gives: D gene, J gene, clone size, V gene, CDR3 protein, CDR3 DNA. The D gene is left open where the match is weak. Only part of the rows carry a size: once, few, many, or a class if the clone is expanded.

NA,TRBJ2-7,NA,TRBV9,CASSPHRVSYEQYF,TGTGCCAGCAGCCCGCACAGGGTTTCCTACGAGCAGTACTTC
TRBD1,TRBJ2-7,few,TRBV30,CAWGTGNYEQYF,TGTGCCTGGGGGACAGGGAACTACGAGCAGTACTTC
NA,TRBJ1-4,NA,TRBV7-9,CASSLALFEKLFF,TGTGCCAGCAGCTTAGCACTTTTCGAAAAACTGTTTTTT
TRBD1,TRBJ2-5,NA,TRBV19,CASSIGQGETQYF,TGTGCCAGTAGTATAGGACAGGGGGAGACCCAGTACTTC
NA,TRBJ2-3,NA,TRBV19,CASSRGGIDTQYF,TGTGCCAGTAGTCGAGGAGGGATAGATACGCAGTATTTT
NA,TRBJ1-5,once,TRBV2,CASSEGAGDDNQPQHF,TGTGCCAGCAGTGAGGGCGCAGGGGATGACAATCAGCCCCAGCATTTT
NA,TRBJ2-1,NA,TRBV2,CASSAVDEQFF,TGTGCCAGCAGTGCGGTGGATGAGCAGTTCTTC
NA,TRBJ2-1,NA,TRBV23-1,CASSQWPAGRISSYNEQFF,TGCGCCAGCAGTCAATGGCCAGCGGGTCGTATTAGCTCCTACAATGAGCAGTTCTTC
NA,TRBJ2-1,NA,TRBV9,CASSVAATGRNEQFF,TGTGCCAGCAGCGTAGCAGCTACAGGCAGGAATGAGCAGTTCTTC
TRBD2,TRBJ2-7,NA,TRBV3-1/TRBV3-2,CASSPGTSGNYEQYF,TGTGCCAGCAGCCCCGGGACTAGCGGGAACTACGAGCAGTACTTC
NA,TRBJ2-1,NA,TRBV11-2,CASSLEGTPGNEQFF,TGTGCCAGCAGCTTAGAAGGTACCCCAGGCAATGAGCAGTTCTTC
TRBD2,TRBJ2-1,NA,TRBV2,CASSGPAGYYNEQFF,TGTGCCAGCAGTGGCCCAGCGGGGTACTACAATGAGCAGTTCTTC
TRBD2,TRBJ2-2,once,TRBV28,CATTGTTNTGELFF,TGTGCCACCACCGGGACTACGAACACCGGGGAGCTGTTTTTT
NA,TRBJ1-5,NA,TRBV30,CAWRIKGGGQPQHF,TGTGCCTGGAGGATTAAGGGTGGAGGTCAGCCCCAGCATTTT
TRBD2,TRBJ2-1,NA,TRBV6-5,CASEGWGGNEQFF,TGTGCCAGCGAGGGTTGGGGGGGGAATGAGCAGTTCTTC
NA,TRBJ1-1,once,TRBV29-1,CSVALGGANTEAFF,TGCAGCGTTGCCCTGGGGGGGGCAAACACTGAAGCTTTCTTT
NA,TRBJ1-3,NA,TRBV2,CASSLSVSAGNTIYF,TGTGCCAGCAGTCTCTCAGTCAGCGCTGGAAACACCATATATTTT
TRBD1,TRBJ1-2,NA,TRBV6-5,CASSYADRVGYTF,TGTGCCAGCAGTTACGCCGACAGGGTTGGCTACACCTTC
TRBD2,TRBJ2-3,NA,TRBV24-1,CATSEAREGTQYF,TGTGCCACCAGTGAAGCCAGGGAGGGTACGCAGTATTTT
TRBD1,TRBJ1-5,NA,TRBV19,CASSTGEDQPQHF,TGTGCCAGCTCGACAGGGGAGGATCAGCCCCAGCATTTT
NA,TRBJ1-6,NA,TRBV15,CATSRRDSPLHF,TGTGCCACCAGCAGGAGGGATTCACCCCTCCACTTT
NA,TRBJ1-1,NA,TRBV7-6,CASSPPWVGSTEAFF,TGTGCCAGCAGCCCCCCCTGGGTGGGCAGCACTGAAGCTTTCTTT
NA,TRBJ1-1,few,TRBV11-3,CASSLEVSTEAFF,TGTGCCAGCAGCCTCGAGGTCTCCACTGAAGCTTTCTTT
TRBD1,TRBJ1-2,NA,TRBV7-9,CASSTSFRGNYGYTF,TGTGCCAGCAGCACCTCTTTCAGGGGGAACTATGGCTACACCTTC
NA,TRBJ2-7,NA,TRBV24-1,CATSANGYEQYF,TGTGCCACCAGTGCCAACGGCTACGAGCAGTACTTC
NA,TRBJ1-2,NA,TRBV12-3/TRBV12-4,CASSLEGVRGYTF,TGTGCCAGCAGTTTAGAGGGGGTTAGGGGCTACACCTTC
NA,TRBJ1-3,NA,TRBV3-1/TRBV3-2,CASSQLPRGGNTIYF,TGTGCCAGCAGCCAACTTCCCCGGGGTGGAAACACCATATATTTT
NA,TRBJ2-1,NA,TRBV5-1,CASSRRLGNNEQFF,TGCGCCTCCAGCCGGAGGCTGGGCAACAATGAGCAGTTCTTC
TRBD1,TRBJ1-2,NA,TRBV6-5,CASRATGLSGYTF,TGTGCCAGCAGAGCGACAGGGCTATCTGGCTACACCTTC
TRBD1,TRBJ1-2,NA,TRBV19,CASSNRGYGYTF,TGTGCCAGTAGTAACAGGGGTTATGGCTACACCTTC
TRBD1,TRBJ1-1,NA,TRBV25-1,CASSAYTGVGSEAFF,TGTGCCAGCAGTGCCTATACAGGGGTTGGATCTGAAGCTTTCTTT